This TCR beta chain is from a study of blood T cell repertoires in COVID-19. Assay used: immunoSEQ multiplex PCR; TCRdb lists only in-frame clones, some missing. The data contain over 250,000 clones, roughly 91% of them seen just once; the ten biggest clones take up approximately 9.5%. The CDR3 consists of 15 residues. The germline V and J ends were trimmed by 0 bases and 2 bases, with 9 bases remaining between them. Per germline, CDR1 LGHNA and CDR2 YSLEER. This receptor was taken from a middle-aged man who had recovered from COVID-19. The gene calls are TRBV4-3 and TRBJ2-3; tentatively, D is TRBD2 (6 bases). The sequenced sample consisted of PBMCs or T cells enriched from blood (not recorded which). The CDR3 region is CASSQDSGVTDTQYF. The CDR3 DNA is TGCGCCAGCAGCCAAGATTCGGGGGTCACAGATACGCAGTATTTT.